This TCR beta chain emerged from a study of T cells in localized non-small cell lung cancer (dated by TCRdb to between 2020 and 2021). With respect to the entire study: The study examined T cell repertoires in approximately 240 patients with early-stage NSCLC and compared tumors with uninvolved tumor-adjacent lungs. The mean age of the NSCLC patients was approximately 71 years, with 130 or so men and nearly 110 women. All 240 or so NSCLC patients in the cohort were treatment-naive and had localized lung tumors that were resected.

Two independent pathologists confirmed that the uninvolved adjacent lung, which was taken at least 2 cm from the tumor margin, was free of atypia. At diagnosis, tumor, uninvolved tumor-adjacent lung and peripheral blood were collected and then preserved as a mix of FFPE and fresh-frozen material. This clone was counted between two and nine times. Its antigen remains unidentified. No base-level quality is on record; no much larger clone is a single base apart. The study at large found these results: Multi-region tumor sequencing was not performed, so intratumor heterogeneity could not be excluded. Because of the exploratory design, TCR variables were selected using unadjusted p-values without false-discovery rate correction. Uninvolved tumor-adjacent lung showed the highest T cell clonality, higher than tumor, which suggests more focused antigenic responses in the uninvolved tumor-adjacent lung. Higher blood T cell density associated with longer overall survival, while higher adjacent-lung clonality associated with shorter survival. Of the top 100 tumor clones, a median of approximately 60 were detected in paired uninvolved adjacent lung; over 25 were also among that lung's top 100.

From the germline V gene, CDR1 is MNHGY and CDR2 is SAAAGT. The CDR3 sequence holds 19 residues, the cysteine and phenylalanine included. Solely the CDR3 DNA is kept, with 57 bases framed from the first base. Relative to germline, V is missing 2 bases and J is missing 6 bases, with 18 bases of the junction outside any gene match. TCR beta CDR3 regions were sequenced from DNA using the immunoSEQ Assay. The authors' pipeline ran thus. To compute T cell density, TCR beta template counts were normalized to usable DNA, which was estimated by amplifying housekeeping genes. Richness was estimated with the preseqR package, extrapolating to 400,000 templates for PBMC samples and 120,000 templates for tissue samples. Clonality was calculated as one minus Pielou's evenness. Tissue-enriched TCRs were identified through differential abundance testing performed on productive amino-acid clonotypes, with a minimum total count of 5 and an alpha of 0.1. The Jaccard Index and the Morisita Overlap Index were used to measure repertoire overlap between compartments. GLIPH grouped TCR beta CDR3s together with public tetramer-defined viral CDR3s, and a viral motif had to include at least three viral sequences and show V-gene enrichment. The table comes from immuneACCESS by way of TCRdb, which keeps in-frame sequences with V and J called. Part of the clones is missing from these tables; in studies checked, under half for an unresolved V gene and the rest for unknown reasons. That table is the source of V, J and clone size, and D and trimming were worked out from the DNA. This sample lists roughly 1,300 clones; 30% to 40% were detected once. Roughly 10% of the sample is held by the ten biggest clonotypes.

This clonotype originated in a man aged 40 to 70 with stage I lung adenocarcinoma. This specimen was normal lung tissue next to the tumor, taken before any cancer treatment. The chain was built from TRBV6-8 and TRBJ2-1, and 8 bases in between align with TRBD1. The CDR3: CASSYDLPGDRGPGNEQFF. The DNA sequence follows: TGTGCCAGCAGTTACGACCTCCCAGGAGACAGGGGTCCGGGCAATGAGCAGTTCTTC.